These 14 T cell receptor beta chains were all obtained from the same sample, sequenced in a study of cytomegalovirus exposure and HLA in healthy donors. PCR employed 60 Vbeta and 13 Jbeta primers. TCRdb's table, derived via immunoSEQ multiplex PCR, lists solely in-frame clones and lacks some. The table includes 100,000 to 150,000 clones, around 83% detected once. The sample consisted of PBMCs. These receptors all stem from a man aged 45-65 years in good health and CMV-seronegative.

CDR3 sequence: CAWSPGLAGGAYNEQFF. CDR3 bases: TGTGCCTGGAGTCCGGGACTAGCGGGGGGGGCCTACAATGAGCAGTTCTTC. V usage is TRBV30 and J usage is TRBJ2-1; 16 bases align to TRBD2. Losses at the gene ends were 2 bases for V and 2 bases for J; bases not matched to a gene: 3. The germline gives CDR1 GTSNPN, CDR2 SVGIG (reference sequence). The CDR3 has 17 amino acids.

The CDR3, as DNA: TGTGCCAGCAGAAGAGCCCTGAACACTGAAGCTTTCTTT. It encodes CASRRALNTEAFF. V is TRBV5-4 and J is TRBJ1-1, with D hard to call. There are 13 residues in the CDR3. The V end lost 5 bases, the J end lost 0 bases, and 8 bases lay between the germline ends. Germline V CDR1 and CDR2: SGHNT, YYREEE (reference sequence).

CDR3: CAISEGTGSNQPQHF. In DNA, the CDR3 is TGTGCCATCAGTGAGGGGACAGGTAGCAATCAGCCCCAGCATTTT. The chain carries TRBV10-3 and TRBJ1-5; 8 bases agree with TRBD1. V was pared by 2 bases and J by 0 bases, with 0 bases of the junction left unmatched. Germline V gene data show CDR1 as ENHRY and CDR2 as SYGVKD. The CDR3 spans 15 residues.

This rearrangement joins TRBV9 to TRBJ1-1, with TRBD1 matching 8 bases. The CDR3 is 14 amino acids. V gave up 4 bases and J gave up 1 base; unmatched junction bases: 3. Germline lookup yields CDR1 SGDLS and CDR2 YYNGEE. The CDR3 loop is CASSLGTGNTEAFF. The DNA for the CDR3 is TGTGCCAGCAGCCTCGGGACAGGGAACACTGAAGCTTTCTTT.

The chain couples TRBV4-1 to TRBJ2-5, with 8 bases lining up with TRBD1. Germline CDR1 is MGHRA and CDR2 is YSYEKL. The trim removed 5 bases at V and 4 bases at J, leaving 3 bases unmatched. CDR3 length equals 13 residues. In DNA, the CDR3 is TGCGCCAGCAGCTGGGGACAGGTAGAGACCCAGTACTTC. Translation gives CASSWGQVETQYF.

The chain joins TRBV6-4 to TRBJ1-2; possibly TRBD1 for D (5 bases). The CDR3 runs to 13 residues. Trimming took 6 bases from V and 2 from J, leaving 10 bases between them. Germline V gene data show CDR1 as MRHNA and CDR2 as SNTAGT. CDR3 region: CASRKDTNYGYTF. In nucleotides, the CDR3 is TGTGCCAGCAGGAAGGACACGAACTATGGCTACACCTTC.

The CDR3 DNA reads TGTGCCATCAGTGGGACGGGGGGGCAATACGAGCAGTACTTC. As protein: CAISGTGGQYEQYF. The chain recombines TRBV10-3 with TRBJ2-7, with 8 bases identical to TRBD2. After removal of 4 bases from V and 4 bases from J, the junction contained 6 bases not matched to a gene. Looked up from germline, CDR1 is ENHRY and CDR2 is SYGVKD. The CDR3 sequence is 14 residues long.

The chain carries TRBV5-1 and TRBJ1-1; 7 bases line up with TRBD1. Trimming took 4 bases from V and 10 from J; bases not matched to a gene: 7. The CDR3 consists of 12 residues. CDR1 SGHRS and CDR2 YFSETQ come from the germline V gene. CDR3 region: CASSPDRTGAFF. The CDR3 region has the DNA TGCGCCAGCAGCCCGGACAGGACGGGAGCTTTCTTT.

This clone was detected only once. V and J are TRBV19 and TRBJ1-2; 8 positions agree with TRBD1. The V gene end was trimmed by 5 bases and the J gene end by 3 bases; junction bases not matched to a gene: 8. Germline CDR1 is LNHDA and CDR2 is SQIVND (reference sequence). The CDR3 runs to 15 residues. The CDR3 DNA reads TGTGCCAGTAGTCCCGGGACAGGTTGGCACTATGGCTACACCTTC. Its translation is CASSPGTGWHYGYTF.

The chain links TRBV30 to TRBJ1-6; TRBD1 might be the D (5 bases). The CDR3 loop spans 18 amino acids. V lost 0 bases, J lost 2 bases, and 17 bases lay in between. Germline CDR1 and CDR2: GTSNPN and SVGIG (reference sequence). CDR3 region: CAWSVRQGLRAYNSPLHF. The CDR3 nucleotides read TGTGCCTGGAGTGTCAGGCAGGGATTACGCGCCTATAATTCACCCCTCCACTTT.

The chain recombines TRBV19 with TRBJ2-7; TRBD1 matches at 8 bases. V lost 6 bases to trimming and J lost 5 bases; unmatched junction nucleotides: 3. CDR3 length: 12 amino acids. The germline V gene encodes CDR1 LNHDA and CDR2 SQIVND (reference sequence). The chain's CDR3 is CASRQGGNEQYF. DNA of the CDR3: TGTGCCAGTAGACAGGGGGGTAACGAGCAGTACTTC.

The V and J genes are TRBV7-2 and TRBJ1-6; maybe TRBD1 (6 bases). V lost 5 bases, J lost 9 bases, and 11 bases lay in between. This CDR3 contains 13 residues. CDR1 and CDR2 (germline): SGHTA, FQGNSA. This CDR3 is CASSRSGASPLHF. CDR3 coding DNA: TGTGCCAGCAGCCGCTCAGGGGCTTCACCCCTCCACTTT.

The rearrangement links TRBV9 to TRBJ2-5, with TRBD2 matching over 7 bases. From germline, CDR1 is SGDLS and CDR2 YYNGEE. The CDR3 totals 14 residues. Trimming at V came to 0 bases and at J to 5 bases, leaving 4 bases not matched to a gene. This CDR3 reads CASSVEGGRETQYF. The DNA for the CDR3 is TGTGCCAGCAGCGTAGAGGGAGGGAGGGAGACCCAGTACTTC. The full variable domain, rest sourced from reference TRBV9 and TRBJ2-5, is DSGVTQTPKHLITATGQRVTLRCSPRSGDLSVYWYQQSLDQGLQFLIQYYNGEERAKGNILERFSAQQFPDLHSELNLSSLELGDSALYFCASSVEGGRETQYFGPGTRLLVL.

This clone has only one observation. J is TRBJ2-7 and V is TRBV2; TRBD2 matches at 13 bases. The germline CDR1 and CDR2 sequences are SNHLY and FYNNEI. Trimming removed 6 bases from V and 2 bases from J; junction bases left unmatched: 4. The CDR3 extends over 15 amino acids. The DNA for the CDR3 is TGTGCCAGCAGGCGACTAGCGGGGGGAGCCTACGAGCAGTACTTC. The encoded protein is CASRRLAGGAYEQYF.